What follows are 10 T cell receptor beta chains derived from one specimen sequenced in a study of blood T cell repertoires in COVID-19. Some clones are missing from TCRdb's copy, which holds only in-frame ones; the method was immunoSEQ multiplex PCR. Altogether 200,000 to 250,000 clones are present, approximately 84% being singletons, with the ten largest covering about 6%. The sample taken for sequencing was peripheral blood. The receptors were gathered from a man aged 80 or over with acute or convalescent COVID-19.

The chain is built from TRBV11-2 and TRBJ2-1; TRBD2 matches at 8 bases. CDR1 and CDR2 (germline): SGHAT, FQNNGV. V shed 2 bases and J 2 bases; nucleotides not matched to a gene: 5. This CDR3 has 16 residues. For the CDR3, the DNA is TGTGCCAGCAGCTTATCAGCGGGAGCGCCCTACAATGAGCAGTTCTTC. Amino acids: CASSLSAGAPYNEQFF. Supplemented by reference TRBV11-2 and TRBJ2-1, the full variable domain reads EAGVAQSPRYKIIEKRQSVAFWCNPISGHATLYWYQQILGQGPKLLIQFQNNGVVDDSQLPKDRFSAERLKGVDSTLKIQPAKLEDSAVYLCASSLSAGAPYNEQFFGPGTRLTVL.

This chain links TRBV2 with TRBJ2-1, with 14 bases lining up with TRBD2. V gave up 7 bases and J gave up 7 bases; unmatched junction bases: 12. Per germline, CDR1 SNHLY and CDR2 FYNNEI. The CDR3 length is 17 residues. The CDR3 reads CASMQGLGTSGGNEQFF. The CDR3 DNA follows: TGTGCCAGCATGCAGGGTTTAGGGACTAGCGGGGGTAATGAGCAGTTCTTC. The full variable domain, completed using reference TRBV2 and TRBJ2-1, is EPEVTQTPSHQVTQMGQEVILRCVPISNHLYFYWYRQILGQKVEFLVSFYNNEISEKSEIFDDQFSVERPDGSNFTLKIRSTKLEDSAMYFCASMQGLGTSGGNEQFFGPGTRLTVL.

The rearrangement uses TRBV7-9 and TRBJ2-2; tentatively, D is TRBD1 (6 bases). Germline CDR1 SEHNR, CDR2 FQNEAQ (reference sequence). V shed 4 bases and J shed 1 base, with 13 bases lying between them. This CDR3 is built from 16 residues. The CDR3 reads CASSSPGTQNTGELFF. The DNA of the CDR3 is TGTGCCAGCAGCTCCCCCGGGACACAGAACACCGGGGAGCTGTTTTTT.

J is TRBJ2-7 and V is TRBV28, with 8 bases aligning to TRBD1. The length of the CDR3 is 15 residues. Trimming took 4 bases from V and 2 from J; bases not matched to a gene: 7. Germline V gene lookup returns CDR1 MDHEN and CDR2 SYDVKM. For the CDR3, the DNA is TGTGCCAGCAGTTCAAACGGCAGGGGGCCCTACGAGCAGTACTTC. Its translation is CASSSNGRGPYEQYF.

J is TRBJ2-1 and V is TRBV28; 8 positions agree with TRBD2. The CDR3 runs to 15 residues. V lost 3 bases and J lost 7; bases outside the gene matches: 8. The germline V gene encodes CDR1 MDHEN and CDR2 SYDVKM. As DNA, the CDR3 is TGTGCCAGCAGTTTCTCGGGAGGGCCTCGGAATGAGCAGTTCTTC. It codes for CASSFSGGPRNEQFF.

The CDR3 loop reads CASRSGQTFTGELFF. CDR3 DNA sequence: TGTGCCAGCAGATCGGGACAGACCTTCACCGGGGAGCTGTTTTTT. This chain connects TRBV2 to TRBJ2-2; 7 bases agree with TRBD1. The CDR3 runs to 15 residues. Germline V CDR1 and CDR2: SNHLY, FYNNEI. V lost 6 bases to trimming and J lost 4 bases; unmatched junction nucleotides: 8.

The chain joins TRBV5-4 to TRBJ1-2; no reliable D call. Germline CDR1 and CDR2: SGHNT and YYREEE (reference sequence). The V end lost 1 base, the J end lost 3 bases, and 13 bases lay between the germline ends. The CDR3 runs to 15 residues. The CDR3 DNA reads TGTGCCAGCAGCTTGTACGTGATTAGCGACTATGGCTACACCTTC. Amino acid sequence: CASSLYVISDYGYTF.

The chain recombines TRBV28 with TRBJ1-4; 7 bases map to TRBD1. V shed 6 bases and J 8 bases; nucleotides not matched to a gene: 6. The CDR3 has 13 residues. The germline V gene encodes CDR1 MDHEN and CDR2 SYDVKM. Written as DNA, the CDR3 is TGTGCCAGCAGGACAGGGTCTGGCGAAAAACTGTTTTTT. Translating gives CASRTGSGEKLFF.

This chain uses TRBV2 with TRBJ1-3; no clear D. The CDR3 consists of 16 residues. Germline CDR1 reads SNHLY; CDR2 reads FYNNEI. V was cut by 3 bases and J by 2 bases, with 14 bases left in between. The CDR3, as DNA: TGTGCCAGCAGTGATTTTTACGCAGAACCTGGAAACACCATATATTTT. Protein product: CASSDFYAEPGNTIYF.

DNA for the CDR3: TGCGCCAGCGCGGGCCAGTTCCGAGAGACCCAGTACTTC. It is translated as CASAGQFRETQYF. The V and J genes are TRBV10-2 and TRBJ2-5, with D possibly being TRBD2 (5 bases). Between the trimmed V and J ends, which lost 8 bases and 4 bases, there was a span of 14 bases. The length of the CDR3 is 13 residues. Germline V gene sequence: CDR1 WSHSY, CDR2 SAAADI.